The rows below give T cell receptor beta chains drawn from one sample of a study of T cells after yellow fever vaccination. TCRdb re-analysed the 5' RACE reads in MiXCR, keeping a single row per CDR3 protein. The sample gives 300,000 to 450,000 distinct CDR3 sequences, 7% to 10% of which show up once; under 20% is in the top ten. The sample was PBMCs, taken roughly 46 days after the first yellow fever vaccination. The origin of the receptors is a man between 18 and 35 years old who received the YFV17D yellow fever vaccine. Both conserved end residues are part of each CDR3. D genes are given only for firm matches. Clone size appears in some rows only: once, few, many, or a class for an expanded clone.

>TRBV27|TRBJ1-5|14|few|-
TGTGCCAGCAGTTTAAGGGCAGGCTATCAGCCCCAGCATTTT
CASSLRAGYQPQHF
>TRBV10-3|TRBJ2-3|14|-|TRBD2
TGTGCCACCCAAGGGAGAATTGGGGGGGATAAGCAGTATTTT
CATQGRIGGDKQYF
>TRBV7-8|TRBJ2-1|14|-|-
TGTGCCAGCAGCCCCGGACTACCCTGGCATGAGCAGTTCTTC
CASSPGLPWHEQFF
>TRBV7-2|TRBJ1-6|14|many|-
TGTGCCAGCAGCTTGGGACGGGGGAATTCACCCCTCCACTTT
CASSLGRGNSPLHF
>TRBV29-1|TRBJ1-1|12|many|-
TGCAGCGTTACTGTAATGAACACTGAAGCTTTCTTT
CSVTVMNTEAFF
>TRBV10-3|TRBJ2-7|13|few|TRBD2
TGTGCCGCCCGGCCGGGGGGTCTATACGAGCAGTACTTC
CAARPGGLYEQYF
>TRBV7-2|TRBJ2-1|17|-|TRBD2
TGTGCCAGCAGCATCCGGGGCGGGACTAGCGGGGGATTGGAGCAGTTCTTC
CASSIRGGTSGGLEQFF
>TRBV5-1|TRBJ1-6|13|-|-
TGCGCCAGCAGCTTGTACGGGGATGGACCCCTCCACTTT
CASSLYGDGPLHF
>TRBV5-1|TRBJ2-2|17|-|-
TGCGCCAGCAGCTTGTCGTTATCGGGAACGAACACCGGGGAGCTGTTTTTT
CASSLSLSGTNTGELFF
>TRBV7-3|TRBJ2-1|15|-|TRBD1
TGTGCCAGCAGCCAGGACAGGGCGTCCTACAATGAGCAGTTCTTC
CASSQDRASYNEQFF
>TRBV7-2|TRBJ2-5|11|-|-
TGTGCCAGCAGCACGCTCCGGGCCCAGTACTTC
CASSTLRAQYF
>TRBV5-1|TRBJ2-7|14|few|-
TGCGCCAGCAGCTTGGAGGCAGCTTCATACGAGCAGTACTTC
CASSLEAASYEQYF
>TRBV5-5|TRBJ2-3|15|-|-
TGTGCCAGCAGCTTGGTCGGGGGGCAACTAGATACGCAGTATTTT
CASSLVGGQLDTQYF
>TRBV7-2|TRBJ2-5|17|-|TRBD2
TGTGCCAGCACCCGGGGGGCTAGCGGGGGATCCCAAGAGACCCAGTACTTC
CASTRGASGGSQETQYF
>TRBV20-1|TRBJ2-3|13|few|TRBD2
TGCAGTGCTCCGGGCGGGGGGGTGGATACGCAGTATTTT
CSAPGGGVDTQYF
>TRBV6-1|TRBJ2-6|16|few|TRBD1
TGTGCCAGCTGGGACAGGGAACGTTTTGGGGCCAACGTCCTGACTTTC
CASWDRERFGANVLTF
>TRBV14|TRBJ1-1|13|-|-
TGTGCCAGCAGCCATAAATTGAACACTGAAGCTTTCTTT
CASSHKLNTEAFF
>TRBV4-1|TRBJ1-6|16|-|-
TGCGCCAGCAGCCAAGAGAGGGGACGGAGTAGTTCACCCCTCCACTTT
CASSQERGRSSSPLHF
>TRBV7-9|TRBJ2-1|14|many|TRBD2
TGTGCCAGCAGGGGGACTAGCGGAACCAATGAACAGTTCTTC
CASRGTSGTNEQFF
>TRBV3-1|TRBJ2-1|19|many|TRBD2
TGTGCCAGCAGCCAACCTACTCATCTAGCGGGGAGCTCCTACAATGAGCAGTTCTTC
CASSQPTHLAGSSYNEQFF
>TRBV7-9|TRBJ2-2|17|-|-
TGTGCCAGCAGCCCCCCCGGACGGGGGGCGCGCACCGGGGAGCTGTTTTTT
CASSPPGRGARTGELFF
>TRBV10-3|TRBJ2-5|13|-|TRBD1
TGTGCCATCCTACAGGGGGATTCGGGGACCCAGTACTTC
CAILQGDSGTQYF
>TRBV20-1|TRBJ2-1|16|-|TRBD2
TGCAGTGCTAGATTTAGCGGGGGGGCATCCTACAATGAGCAGTTCTTC
CSARFSGGASYNEQFF
>TRBV12-3/TRBV12-4|TRBJ2-7|17|few|TRBD2
TGTGCCAGCACCCCGAACGGGAGCGGGGGGGAATCCTACGAGCAGTACTTC
CASTPNGSGGESYEQYF
>TRBV5-1|TRBJ2-2|13|-|-
TGCGCCAGCAGCGCGGCAAACACCGGGGAGCTGTTTTTT
CASSAANTGELFF
>TRBV12-3/TRBV12-4|TRBJ1-2|12|-|-
TGTGCCAGCAGTTTCGCAGGAAACGGCTACACCTTC
CASSFAGNGYTF
>TRBV7-9|TRBJ2-1|16|-|TRBD2
TGTGCCAGCAGCTCCCCGGGGCGGGGGGGCCTCGATGAGCAGTTCTTC
CASSSPGRGGLDEQFF
>TRBV5-1|TRBJ2-5|16|-|TRBD1
TGCGCCAGCAGCTCCGGACAGGGCGCTGCGTGGGAGACCCAGTACTTC
CASSSGQGAAWETQYF
>TRBV20-1|TRBJ1-2|16|-|-
TGCAGTGCTAGAGGATACGTCGCGGACAGCTACTATGGCTACACCTTC
CSARGYVADSYYGYTF
>TRBV5-1|TRBJ2-6|17|few|-
TGCGCCAGCAGCTTGGAGCCCCGCAACTCTGGGGCCAACGTCCTGACTTTC
CASSLEPRNSGANVLTF
>TRBV12-3/TRBV12-4|TRBJ2-6|13|few|-
TGTGCCAGCATGAACTCTGGGGCCAACGTCCTGACTTTC
CASMNSGANVLTF
>TRBV6-5|TRBJ2-2|14|-|-
TGTGCCAGCAGTTACGAAACGTATGGCGGGGAGCTGTTTTTT
CASSYETYGGELFF
>TRBV18|TRBJ2-4|14|-|-
TGTGCCAGCTCACCACCAGGGGGCAAAAACATTCAGTACTTC
CASSPPGGKNIQYF
>TRBV20-1|TRBJ1-2|11|many|-
TGCAGTGCTAGATTCGTCTGGGGCTACACCTTC
CSARFVWGYTF
>TRBV19|TRBJ1-5|16|-|TRBD1
TGTGCCAGTACCTCACAGGGGAACCTTGGCAATCAGCCCCAGCATTTT
CASTSQGNLGNQPQHF
>TRBV27|TRBJ1-1|16|-|-
TGTGCCAGCAGTACCTTCTTCGACAGCTTTAACACTGAAGCTTTCTTT
CASSTFFDSFNTEAFF
>TRBV4-1|TRBJ2-2|18|few|-
TGCGCCAGCAGCCGCAGATTTAGTCGGGGTACGAACACCGGGGAGCTGTTTTTT
CASSRRFSRGTNTGELFF
>TRBV6-2/TRBV6-3|TRBJ2-1|15|few|-
TGTGCCAGCACCACCCCTAGGGTAAGGGCCAATGAGCAGTTCTTC
CASTTPRVRANEQFF
>TRBV28|TRBJ2-2|13|-|-
TGTGCCAGCAGATACTTGGACACCGGGGAGCTGTTTTTT
CASRYLDTGELFF
>TRBV7-3|TRBJ2-1|15|-|-
TGTGCCAGCAGCTCCCTCGGGGGCCTATACAATGAGCAGTTCTTC
CASSSLGGLYNEQFF
>TRBV5-1|TRBJ2-3|13|-|-
TGCGCCAGCAGCCAGATGGATGGAGATACGCAGTATTTT
CASSQMDGDTQYF
>TRBV11-1|TRBJ2-3|12|few|-
TGTGCCAGCAGCTTAGAAAGGAGTACGCAGTATTTT
CASSLERSTQYF
>TRBV6-5|TRBJ2-7|17|few|TRBD2
TGTGCCAGCAGTTACTCGACTAGCGGGGGTCCCTCCTACGAGCAGTACTTC
CASSYSTSGGPSYEQYF
>TRBV28|TRBJ2-2|15|few|TRBD1
TGTGCCAGCAGTTTCTACAGGGGATACACCGGGGAGCTGTTTTTT
CASSFYRGYTGELFF
>TRBV3-1|TRBJ2-5|17|few|TRBD2
TGTGCCAGCAGCCAAGTTATAGGAACTAGCGGAAAAGAGACCCAGTACTTC
CASSQVIGTSGKETQYF